These T cell receptor beta chains were read from a single sample in a study of shared clonotypes between healthy human individuals. The data were produced by immunoSEQ multiplex PCR, yet TCRdb's version contains in-frame clones alone and is incomplete. The sample holds 2 million to 2.5 million clones, about 90% seen once. Sequencing input: naive CD4+ T cells from PBMCs. The receptors come from a man between 18 and 35 years old in good health. Some clones in this sample may be carry-over from other donors' samples. The CDR3 runs from the conserved cysteine through the conserved F or W. The D gene is left open where the match is weak. Clone size is not always given. Where it is, it says once, few, many or a class for expanded clones.

V gene	CDR3 length	clone size	D gene	J gene	CDR3 DNA	CDR3 protein
TRBV5-6	15	-	-	TRBJ2-5	TGTGCCAGCAGCTTGGCCAAAGGGGGTGGAGAGACCCAGTACTTC	CASSLAKGGGETQYF
TRBV27	13	-	TRBD2	TRBJ2-3	TGTGCCAGCACTCCGGGAGGTAAAGATACGCAGTATTTT	CASTPGGKDTQYF
TRBV2	13	-	-	TRBJ2-7	TGTGCCAGCAGCGGGGACTTCGGCTACGAGCAGTACTTC	CASSGDFGYEQYF
TRBV7-9	15	once	TRBD2	TRBJ2-1	TGTGCCAGCAGCTTAGATTTTGGACTAGGGAATGAGCAGTTCTTC	CASSLDFGLGNEQFF
TRBV5-1	14	-	-	TRBJ2-5	TGCGCCACCACGAAACAGGGTGGGACGGAGACCCAGTACTTC	CATTKQGGTETQYF
TRBV28	16	-	TRBD1	TRBJ1-2	TGTGCCAGCAGTTCGCGACAGGGGGCGGGCGACTATGGCTACACCTTC	CASSSRQGAGDYGYTF
TRBV11-2	14	-	-	TRBJ2-7	TGTGCCAGCACCCTCGCGACTAGGGGAACCCAGCAGTACTTC	CASTLATRGTQQYF
TRBV9	13	-	-	TRBJ1-1	TGTGCCAGCAGCGTAGACGTGAGGACTGAAGCTTTCTTT	CASSVDVRTEAFF
TRBV4-3	15	once	TRBD1	TRBJ1-2	TGCGCCAGCAGCCCCGCGGCAGGGGGCGCCTATGGCTACACCTTC	CASSPAAGGAYGYTF
TRBV7-7	13	-	-	TRBJ1-5	TGTGCCAGCAGCCCCGGGAGCGGTCAGCCCCAGCATTTT	CASSPGSGQPQHF
TRBV5-1	16	-	TRBD2	TRBJ2-1	TGCGCCAGCAGCTTGGGGACTAGCTCCTCCTACAATGAGCAGTTCTTC	CASSLGTSSSYNEQFF
TRBV27	15	-	-	TRBJ2-7	TGTGCCAGCAGTTTCTCCGGGAGCTACCTACGCGAGCAGTACTTC	CASSFSGSYLREQYF
TRBV2	15	-	TRBD1	TRBJ2-1	TGTGCCAGCAGGGTGGACAGGGGAGCGTTCAATGAGCAGTTCTTC	CASRVDRGAFNEQFF
TRBV6-1	14	once	TRBD1	TRBJ1-1	TGTGCCAGCAGAGACAGGGCATGGGGCACTGAAGCTTTCTTT	CASRDRAWGTEAFF
TRBV5-5	13	few	TRBD1	TRBJ1-2	TGTGCCAGCAGCTTGACAGGGGACTATGGCTACACCTTC	CASSLTGDYGYTF
TRBV2	17	-	-	TRBJ2-2	TGTGCCAGCAGTGAAGTCAATGTAGGGGCCAGGAGCGGGGAGCTGTTTTTT	CASSEVNVGARSGELFF
TRBV10-3	15	-	-	TRBJ2-7	TGTGCCATCAGGTCCGGAGCAGGGGGGCCCTACGAGCAGTACTTC	CAIRSGAGGPYEQYF
TRBV29-1	10	-	-	TRBJ2-7	TGCAGCGTTGGGGCCTACGAGCAGTACTTC	CSVGAYEQYF
TRBV29-1	13	-	-	TRBJ2-5	TGCAGCGTGGCACCCCTGTACCAAGAGACCCAGTACTTC	CSVAPLYQETQYF
TRBV28	15	once	-	TRBJ2-7	TGTGCCAGCAGTAGTCGGGCCTCGCACGAAGACGAGCAGTACTTC	CASSSRASHEDEQYF
TRBV6-5	13	-	-	TRBJ1-3	TGTGCCAGCAGTTACAGGGCTGGAAACACCATATATTTT	CASSYRAGNTIYF
TRBV7-9	15	-	TRBD1	TRBJ2-7	TGTGCCAGCAGCTTTGAAACAGGGGGTGCCTACGAGCAGTACTTC	CASSFETGGAYEQYF
TRBV30	13	-	TRBD1	TRBJ2-1	TGTGCCTGGGAAGGGGGCGCCTACAATGAGCAGTTCTTC	CAWEGGAYNEQFF
TRBV29-1	12	-	-	TRBJ2-3	TGCAGCGCCCCCCGTGGGCCAGATACGCAGTATTTT	CSAPRGPDTQYF
TRBV7-2	14	once	TRBD1	TRBJ2-7	TGTGCCAGCAGCCCGTGGACAGGGCCGAACGAGCAGTACTTC	CASSPWTGPNEQYF
TRBV27	16	-	TRBD1	TRBJ2-7	TGTGCCAGCAGTTTACTGACAGGGGGGTACTTCCACGAGCAGTACTTC	CASSLLTGGYFHEQYF
TRBV28	14	-	-	TRBJ2-7	TGTGCCAGCAGTCCAAGCTCGGACTTATACGAGCAGTACTTC	CASSPSSDLYEQYF
TRBV7-2	14	-	-	TRBJ1-3	TGTGCCAGCAGCTTAGTCCGGATCGGAAACACCATATATTTT	CASSLVRIGNTIYF
TRBV7-3	14	few	TRBD1	TRBJ2-2	TGTGCCAGCAGCCGACAGGGGAACACCGGGGAGCTGTTTTTT	CASSRQGNTGELFF
TRBV9	15	-	-	TRBJ1-3	TGTGCCAGCAGCGTAACGGGGGCCTTTGGAAACACCATATATTTT	CASSVTGAFGNTIYF
TRBV7-2	17	-	TRBD1	TRBJ2-7	TGTGCCAGCAGCGCCCGAGGGGGCGGGACAGGGGCCCACGAGCAGTACTTC	CASSARGGGTGAHEQYF
TRBV5-1	15	-	-	TRBJ2-2	TGCGCCAGCAGCTTTTCCCGGGGGTACACCGGGGAGCTGTTTTTT	CASSFSRGYTGELFF
TRBV5-1	13	-	-	TRBJ1-1	TGCGCCAGCAGCGCAGGCGGGGCGGGTGTGCCTTTCTTT	CASSAGGAGVPFF
TRBV7-2	15	-	-	TRBJ1-2	TGTGCCAGCAGCCCCCTGGCAGGGAATAACTATGGCTACACCTTC	CASSPLAGNNYGYTF
TRBV10-3	16	-	-	TRBJ2-1	TGTGCCATCAGTGAGTCGAAACTCTCCCCGAGCAATGAGCAGTTCTTC	CAISESKLSPSNEQFF
TRBV7-2	12	-	-	TRBJ2-7	TGTGCCAGCAGCTCTCGCCCCTACGAGCAGTACTTC	CASSSRPYEQYF
TRBV5-4	19	-	TRBD1	TRBJ2-1	TGTGCCAGCAGCTTTTTAGGCCGGATCGGGCGACAGGGGTTTTCTGAGCAGTTCTTC	CASSFLGRIGRQGFSEQFF
TRBV7-2	15	-	-	TRBJ2-7	TGTGCCAGCAGCTTAGTAGGGACGGTATTCTACGAGCAGTACTTC	CASSLVGTVFYEQYF
TRBV2	13	-	-	TRBJ1-1	TGTGCCAGCAGTGGTAGACGTTCCACTGAAGCTTTCTTT	CASSGRRSTEAFF
TRBV7-2	15	-	-	TRBJ2-5	TGTGCCAGCAGCTTGGGACCCGGGCGGAAAGAGACCCAGTACTTC	CASSLGPGRKETQYF
TRBV5-1	15	-	TRBD1	TRBJ2-5	TGCGCCAGCAGCAGAACGACAGGGGGACGGGAGACCCAGTACTTC	CASSRTTGGRETQYF
TRBV19	15	-	-	TRBJ2-3	TGTGCCAGTAGCGCGGGACTCCTTGGGACAGATACGCAGTATTTT	CASSAGLLGTDTQYF
TRBV2	15	-	-	TRBJ2-2	TGTGCCAGCAGTGCCTCCCAGGGGCCCACCGGGGAGCTGTTTTTT	CASSASQGPTGELFF
TRBV6-5	13	-	-	TRBJ1-1	TGTGCCAGCAGTCGGGCCGGGACAACTGAAGCTTTCTTT	CASSRAGTTEAFF
TRBV6-1	16	-	TRBD2	TRBJ2-1	TGTGCCAGCAGTGAGCAGGTAGCGGGTTTTCTTAATGAGCAGTTCTTC	CASSEQVAGFLNEQFF
TRBV28	15	-	-	TRBJ2-6	TGTGCCAGCAGTCCCCGGTTACCTGGGGCCAACGTCCTGACTTTC	CASSPRLPGANVLTF
TRBV10-3	14	-	-	TRBJ1-5	TGTGCCATCAGTGAGAGTCAGATCGACCAGCCCCAGCATTTT	CAISESQIDQPQHF
TRBV7-2	13	-	TRBD1	TRBJ2-7	TGTGCCAGCAGCCGGGACAGCTCCTACGAGCAGTACTTC	CASSRDSSYEQYF
TRBV6-1	13	-	-	TRBJ1-4	TGTGCCAGCACGACGGCTCCGGGTGAAAAACTGTTTTTT	CASTTAPGEKLFF
TRBV6-1	14	-	-	TRBJ2-7	TGTGCCAGTGGAGTATGGGGATTCTCCTACGAGCAGTACTTC	CASGVWGFSYEQYF
TRBV28	15	-	TRBD1	TRBJ1-2	TGTGCCAGCAGTCTGCGCGGACAGGGGGCGAGTGGCTACACCTTC	CASSLRGQGASGYTF
TRBV5-1	15	-	-	TRBJ2-1	TGCGCCAGCAGCTTGGCCCCAGGCCCCTACAATGAGCAGTTCTTC	CASSLAPGPYNEQFF
TRBV28	17	-	-	TRBJ1-2	TGTGCCAGCAGTCGTCAACTTGGGGGGCGAGGTAGCTATGGCTACACCTTC	CASSRQLGGRGSYGYTF
TRBV7-2	14	once	-	TRBJ2-3	TGTGCCAGCAGCTTAGGAACTCTCACAGATACGCAGTATTTT	CASSLGTLTDTQYF
TRBV7-9	16	once	-	TRBJ2-1	TGTGCCAGCAGCCCCGGGACTTCTAGCTCCTACAATGAGCAGTTCTTC	CASSPGTSSSYNEQFF
TRBV5-1	15	once	-	TRBJ2-1	TGCGCCACCCAGCCAAAAGCCCCAGGGAACAATGAGCAGTTCTTC	CATQPKAPGNNEQFF
TRBV5-1	15	once	TRBD1	TRBJ1-1	TGCGCCAGCAGCCTAGGGACAGGGGCGAACACTGAAGCTTTCTTT	CASSLGTGANTEAFF
TRBV27	13	-	-	TRBJ1-4	TGTGCCAGCAGCTCTCATGGGAATGAAAAACTGTTTTTT	CASSSHGNEKLFF
TRBV27	14	once	TRBD1	TRBJ1-2	TGTGCCAGCAGTTTGATAGGGGGCAACTATGGCTACACCTTC	CASSLIGGNYGYTF
TRBV28	15	-	-	TRBJ1-3	TGTGCCAGCAGTATCGGGGCAGCGGGTAGAAACACCATATATTTT	CASSIGAAGRNTIYF